Sequencing of this T cell receptor beta chain was carried out in a study of T cells in women clearing cervical HPV infection. V was cut by 5 bases and J by 6 bases, with 13 bases left in between. The CDR3 totals 14 residues. In germline, CDR1 is SGHTA, CDR2 FQGNSA. TCRdb's copy holds only in-frame clones and misses some; the assay was immunoSEQ multiplex PCR. Recorded for this sample: about 35,000 clones. Details on this clone: With the read ending 3 residues before the CDR3 end, the germline J gene is used to fill in that end.

The rearrangement links TRBV7-2 to TRBJ2-2; TRBD2 is a possible D gene (6 bases). This sequence was found in a woman aged 18-69 years with a cervical HPV16 infection that either progressed to CIN3+ or cleared (not recorded which). Sequencing was carried out using blood buffy coat. CDR3 sequence: CASSPGTFAGELFF. The CDR3 bases that were read are TGTGCCAGCAGCCCCGGGACTTTTGCCGGGGAG. Variable domain in full (rest from reference TRBV7-2 and TRBJ2-2): GAGVSQSPSNKVTEKGKDVELRCDPISGHTALYWYRQSLGQGLEFLIYFQGNSAPDKSGLPSDRFSAERTGGSVSTLTIQRTQQEDSAVYLCASSPGTFAGELFFGEGSRLTVL.